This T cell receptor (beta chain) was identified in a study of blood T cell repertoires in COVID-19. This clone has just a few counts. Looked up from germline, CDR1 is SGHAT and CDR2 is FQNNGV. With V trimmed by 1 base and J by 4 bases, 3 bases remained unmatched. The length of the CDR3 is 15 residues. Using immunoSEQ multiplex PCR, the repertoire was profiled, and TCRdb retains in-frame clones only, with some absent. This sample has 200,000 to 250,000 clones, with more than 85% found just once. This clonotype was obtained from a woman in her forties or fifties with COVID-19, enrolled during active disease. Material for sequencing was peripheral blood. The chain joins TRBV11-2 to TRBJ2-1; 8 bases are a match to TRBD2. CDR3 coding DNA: TGTGCCAGCAGCTTAGGAGCGGGGGTTTACAATGAGCAGTTCTTC. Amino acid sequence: CASSLGAGVYNEQFF.